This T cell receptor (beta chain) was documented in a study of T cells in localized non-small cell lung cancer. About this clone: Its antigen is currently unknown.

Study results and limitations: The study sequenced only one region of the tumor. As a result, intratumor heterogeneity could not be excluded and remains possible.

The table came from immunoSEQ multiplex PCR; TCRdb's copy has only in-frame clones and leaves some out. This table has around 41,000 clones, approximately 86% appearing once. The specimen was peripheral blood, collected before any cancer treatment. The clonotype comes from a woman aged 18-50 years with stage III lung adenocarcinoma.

The CDR3 region has the DNA TGTGCCAGCTCACCAATGGCCGTCGTAGAAAAAAATCAGCATTTT. It is translated as CASSPMAVVEKNQHF. The genes are TRBV18 and TRBJ1-5; D remains ambiguous. This CDR3 has 15 residues. Germline assignment: CDR1 KGHSH and CDR2 LQKENI. With 2 bases removed from V and 13 bases from J, the gap between germline ends came to 21 bases.